This T cell receptor (beta chain) is drawn from a study of human T cells and chemical hapten exposure. Study-wide context: Patients, predominantly female, presented with alopecia areata, totalis or universalis.

Each CDR3 protein gets one entry after TCRdb re-called the RACE reads with MiXCR. The repertoire includes 280,000 or so distinct CDR3 sequences, around 7% of them detected once, and more than 0.95% sits in the top ten. This clonotype was counted a few times. What it binds is unknown. Time point of the sample: pre-sensitization, week 0. As to treatment: therapeutic diphenylcyclopropenone sensitization with weekly scalp DPC. CDR1 is MNHEY and CDR2 is SMNVEV in the germline V gene (reference sequence). V lost 5 bases to trimming and J lost 7 bases, with 11 bases between them. There are 12 residues in the CDR3. General study results and limits: Relative to control repertoires, expanded TCRs gave rise to significantly more large CDR3 similarity clusters.

The chain carries TRBV27 and TRBJ1-2; D remains ambiguous. The sample was whole blood, taken in connection with sensitization to the hapten diphenylcyclopropenone (DPC). This sequence originates from a man younger than 35 with alopecia areata. Some clones in this sample may be carry-over from other donors' samples. The CDR3 loop reads CASSPGHGGYTF. DNA for the CDR3: TGTGCCAGCAGTCCTGGGCACGGTGGCTACACCTTC.